This T cell receptor beta chain appears in the sequencing data of a study of blood T cell repertoires in COVID-19. Study summary: Donors in the United States, Italy and Spain gave samples during acute or convalescent COVID-19. Sources were T cells, B-cell-depleted T cells, or PBMCs; the material itself was cDNA or gDNA.

The CDR3 sequence is 13 residues long. Looked up from germline, CDR1 is MNHEY and CDR2 is SVGAGI. Trimming left V 11 bases short and J 3 bases short, with 17 bases between. As originally analysed: The assay estimated nucleated cells by amplifying reference gene primers. This table comes from immunoSEQ multiplex PCR, and its TCRdb copy is limited to in-frame clones, with some not included. That table supplies the V and J calls and clone size; D and trimming were determined from the DNA. The sample holds approximately 73,000 clones, 86% seen once. This receptor was taken from a woman between 55 and 75 years old with acute or convalescent COVID-19. Specimen: peripheral blood. The rearrangement uses TRBV6-5 and TRBJ2-7; a possible D gene is TRBD2 (6 bases). The CDR3 sequence: CAQRWRENYEQYF. The CDR3 nucleotides read TGTGCCCAAAGATGGCGGGAAAACTACGAGCAGTACTTC.